Listed below are T cell receptor beta chains from one sample, sequenced in a study of CD8+CD57+ T cells in acquired aplastic anemia. TCRdb itself ran the reads through MiXCR, one entry per CDR3 protein. The data show some 190,000 distinct CDR3 sequences, around half seen once. The specimen was sorted CD4+, CD8+, or CD8+CD57+ T cells (not recorded which) from PBMCs. The receptors originated from a human donor in good health. The CDR3 runs from the conserved cysteine through the conserved F or W. Each record gives: D gene, J gene, clone size, V gene, CDR3 DNA, CDR3 protein. D genes are given only for firm matches. Only part of the rows carry a size: once, few, many, or a class if the clone is expanded.

>.|TRBJ1-1|few|TRBV14
TGTGCCAGCAGCTCCCGACGCGGGGGGGTTTCTGAAGCTTTCTTT
CASSSRRGGVSEAFF
>.|TRBJ1-6|many|TRBV4-1
TGCGCCAGCAGCCAAGTTTTTCATAATTCACCCCTCCACTTT
CASSQVFHNSPLHF
>.|TRBJ1-3|many|TRBV19
TGTGCCAGTAGCCTTATGGCTGGAAACACCATATATTTT
CASSLMAGNTIYF
>.|TRBJ2-7|many|TRBV7-9
TGTGCCAGCAGCTTAGGGAGAATCTACGAGCAGTACTTC
CASSLGRIYEQYF
>TRBD1|TRBJ2-3|.|TRBV29-1
TGCAGCGTTGAACCTGGGACAGGAGTCCCCTCACATACGCAGTATTTT
CSVEPGTGVPSHTQYF
>.|TRBJ2-1|once|TRBV7-9
TGTGCCAGCAGCTTAGTAGGGGATGGTGAGCAGTTCTTC
CASSLVGDGEQFF
>TRBD1|TRBJ2-2|many|TRBV10-3
TGTGCCATCGCCCGGGACAGTAACGGGGAGCTGTTTTTT
CAIARDSNGELFF
>.|TRBJ1-1|.|TRBV25-1
TGTGCCGCGGCCAGAGTGAACACTGAAGCTTTCTTT
CAAARVNTEAFF
>.|TRBJ2-5|.|TRBV5-1
TGCGCCAGCAGCGTGGGAGGGGGAGACCAAGAGACCCAGTACTTC
CASSVGGGDQETQYF
>.|TRBJ2-3|few|TRBV6-5
TGTGCCAGCAGTTACTCAGGGACTAGCACAGATACGCAGTATTTT
CASSYSGTSTDTQYF
>TRBD1|TRBJ2-7|.|TRBV15
TGCGCCACCAGCAGCTTAGAGGCAGGGGGCTCCTACGAGCAGTACTTC
CATSSLEAGGSYEQYF
>.|TRBJ1-2|many|TRBV6-1
TGTGCCAGCAGTGTCGACCGATCCCCTAACTATGGCTACACCTTC
CASSVDRSPNYGYTF
>TRBD1|TRBJ1-1|.|TRBV19
TGTGCCAGTAGTAGTCCAGGGGGCGCGGGTACTGAAGCTTTCTTT
CASSSPGGAGTEAFF
>.|TRBJ1-6|many|TRBV6-1
TGTGCCAGCAGTGAAGCACAAGGCACACCCCTCCACTTT
CASSEAQGTPLHF
>TRBD2|TRBJ2-5|.|TRBV20-1
TGCAGTGCTAGGGAGTCTAGCGGACAAGAGACCCAGTACTTC
CSARESSGQETQYF
>TRBD2|TRBJ2-1|.|TRBV29-1
TGCAGCGTTGAAGCTAGCGGGAGGGCCAATGAGCAGTTCTTC
CSVEASGRANEQFF
>.|TRBJ1-5|.|TRBV7-8
TGTGCCAGCAGCTTAGGGACCGGTGTTAGCAATCAGCCCCAGCATTTT
CASSLGTGVSNQPQHF
>.|TRBJ1-5|many|TRBV29-1
TGCAGCGTCGCGGAGAGTTTTGGACAGCCCCAGCATTTT
CSVAESFGQPQHF
>TRBD1|TRBJ2-7|.|TRBV11-1
TGTGCCAGCAGCACCCGGACAGGGGTCAGCTCCTACGAGCAGTACTTC
CASSTRTGVSSYEQYF
>.|TRBJ1-1|.|TRBV24-1
TGTGCTAGATTGGACCAGAACACTGAAGCTTTCTTT
CARLDQNTEAFF
>.|TRBJ2-1|many|TRBV19
TGTGCCAGTAGTCTTAGCGGAGGCTCCTACAATGAGCAGTTCTTC
CASSLSGGSYNEQFF
>.|TRBJ1-1|.|TRBV9
TGTGCCAGCAGCGTAGAAGGGACTGAAGCTTTCTTT
CASSVEGTEAFF
>.|TRBJ2-7|many|TRBV7-8
TGTGCCAGCAGCTTAGTCGCAGGGGAAGTCTACGAGCAGTACTTC
CASSLVAGEVYEQYF
>.|TRBJ2-7|many|TRBV19
TGTGCCAGTAGTATGACAGGCGGGCGGGGCTACGAGCAGTACTTC
CASSMTGGRGYEQYF
>.|TRBJ2-2|.|TRBV5-1
TGCGCCAGCAGCTTGGACGGGGGCGACACCGGGGAGCTGTTTTTT
CASSLDGGDTGELFF
>.|TRBJ2-6|.|TRBV18
TGTGCCAGCTCACCACCGACCTGGACACCCGGGGCCAACGTCCTGACTTTC
CASSPPTWTPGANVLTF
>TRBD2|TRBJ2-7|few|TRBV20-1
TGCAGTGCTAGAGCTGCTAGCGGATTCTCCTACGAGCAGTACTTC
CSARAASGFSYEQYF
>TRBD1|TRBJ1-5|.|TRBV10-3
TGTGCCATCAGTGAACTGGGGACAGGGAGGGAGCATCAGCCCCAGCATTTT
CAISELGTGREHQPQHF
>.|TRBJ2-5|many|TRBV11-3
TGTGCCAGCAAAAGGGTCATTCAAGAGACCCAGTACTTC
CASKRVIQETQYF
>.|TRBJ1-2|many|TRBV6-1
TGTGCCAGCAGAACCGGGACAACTCTCAACTATGGCTACACCTTC
CASRTGTTLNYGYTF
>TRBD1|TRBJ2-2|.|TRBV11-2
TGTGCCAGCAGCATACTAGGGCCCTCGGAAACAGGGGCGGCCGGGGAGCTGTTTTTT
CASSILGPSETGAAGELFF
>.|TRBJ2-5|few|TRBV30
TGTGCCTGGAGATCGGGAAGGGAGACCCAGTACTTC
CAWRSGRETQYF
>.|TRBJ2-2|.|TRBV30
TGTGCCTGGAGTTACGGGACTTACACCGGGGAGCTGTTTTTT
CAWSYGTYTGELFF
>.|TRBJ2-7|many|TRBV6-1
TGTGCCAGCAGGACCCCCATGAGGGCGGTCTACGAGCAGTACTTC
CASRTPMRAVYEQYF
>.|TRBJ2-5|few|TRBV29-1
TGCAGCGCCGTGCCAGTGACCCAAGAGACCCAGTACTTC
CSAVPVTQETQYF
>TRBD2|TRBJ2-3|.|TRBV15
TGTGCCACCAGCGGTTTAGCGGGGGGAAACACAGATACGCAGTATTTT
CATSGLAGGNTDTQYF
>.|TRBJ2-7|many|TRBV27
TGTGCCAGCACCGGATGGTTGGGGAACGAGCAGTACTTC
CASTGWLGNEQYF
>.|TRBJ2-1|.|TRBV5-1
TGCGCCAGCAGCGGGACATACAATGAGCAGTTCTTC
CASSGTYNEQFF
>TRBD2|TRBJ2-5|many|TRBV7-2
TGTGCCAGCAGCTTAGGTCTAAGCGGGAGGGGGGGAGAGACCCAGTACTTC
CASSLGLSGRGGETQYF
>TRBD1|TRBJ2-5|.|TRBV29-1
TGCAGCGTTGCGGGACAGGGGAGGTTCGAGACCCAGTACTTC
CSVAGQGRFETQYF
>.|TRBJ1-1|few|TRBV19
TGTGCCAGTAGGAGGCTGGTGAACACTGAAGCTTTCTTT
CASRRLVNTEAFF
>.|TRBJ1-3|many|TRBV12-3/TRBV12-4
TGTGCCAGCAGTTTTCATCGTTTCACCATATATTTT
CASSFHRFTIYF
>TRBD1|TRBJ1-2|many|TRBV12-3/TRBV12-4
TGTGCCAGCAGTCCCGGGACAGGAGGCGCCTATGGCTACACCTTC
CASSPGTGGAYGYTF
>TRBD1|TRBJ1-6|.|TRBV10-3
TGTGCCATCAGGACAGGGGAGGCCTATAATTCACCCCTCCACTTT
CAIRTGEAYNSPLHF
>.|TRBJ1-5|many|TRBV25-1
TGTGCCAGCAGTGATGCGTCAGATAGCAATCAGCCCCAGCATTTT
CASSDASDSNQPQHF
>.|TRBJ2-1|.|TRBV10-3
TGTGCCAGCAGTGAAAACCTCCCCCAACGGTTCTTC
CASSENLPQRFF
>TRBD1|TRBJ1-4|many|TRBV7-8
TGTGCCAGCAGCGACCGACAGGGCGCGAATGAAAAACTGTTTTTT
CASSDRQGANEKLFF
>.|TRBJ1-1|many|TRBV4-1
TGCGCCAGCAGCCGCTTTGGGGGGGGATCGGTCACTGAAGCTTTCTTT
CASSRFGGGSVTEAFF
>.|TRBJ1-5|.|TRBV3-1
TGTGCCAGCAGCCCTGGGGGATTAAATCAGCCCCAGCATTTT
CASSPGGLNQPQHF
>.|TRBJ2-5|.|TRBV5-1
TGCCCCAGCTCCGGGACCCAGTACTTC
CPSSGTQYF
>TRBD1|TRBJ1-5|once|TRBV20-1
TGCAGTGCCCCCCTTCGGACAGGGGATAATCAGCCCCAGCATTTT
CSAPLRTGDNQPQHF